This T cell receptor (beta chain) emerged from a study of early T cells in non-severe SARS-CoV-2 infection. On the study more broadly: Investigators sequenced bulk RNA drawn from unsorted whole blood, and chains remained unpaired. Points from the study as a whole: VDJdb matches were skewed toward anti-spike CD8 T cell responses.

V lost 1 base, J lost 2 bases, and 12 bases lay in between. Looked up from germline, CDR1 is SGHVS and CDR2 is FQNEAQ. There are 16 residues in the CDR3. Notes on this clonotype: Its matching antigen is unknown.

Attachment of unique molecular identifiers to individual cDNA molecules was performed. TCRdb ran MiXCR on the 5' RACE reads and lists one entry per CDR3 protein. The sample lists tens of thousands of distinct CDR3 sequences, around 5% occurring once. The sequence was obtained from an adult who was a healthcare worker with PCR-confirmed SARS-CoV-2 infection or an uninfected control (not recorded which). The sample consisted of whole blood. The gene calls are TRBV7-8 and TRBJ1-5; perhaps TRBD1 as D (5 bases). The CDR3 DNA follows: TGTGCCAGCAGCTTAGACTTGGGACCACGCAATCAGCCCCAGCATTTT. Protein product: CASSLDLGPRNQPQHF.